This record looks at one T cell receptor (beta chain) sequence and its context. The entry originates in a study of OX40 agonist ivuxolimab in advanced cancers. Data came from immunoSEQ multiplex PCR; TCRdb stores just in-frame clones and leaves some out. The profile shows 80,000 or so clones, about 93% of them singletons. The sample in question was CD4+ or CD8+ T cells sorted from blood, obtained in a trial of the OX40 agonist ivuxolimab. The receptor was isolated from an adult with an advanced solid tumor such as melanoma, head and neck, liver or kidney cancer.

CDR3 residues: CASKGTLGGTAGNTIYF. CDR3 DNA: TGTGCCAGCAAGGGGACCTTGGGGGGCACAGCTGGAAACACCATATATTTT. This chain connects TRBV28 to TRBJ1-3; weak D call: TRBD1 (6 bases). There are 17 residues in the CDR3. V was shortened by 7 bases and J by 2 bases, with 21 bases between the two germline ends. Germline V gene data show CDR1 as MDHEN and CDR2 as SYDVKM. The full variable domain, completed using reference TRBV28 and TRBJ1-3, is DVKVTQSSRYLVKRTGEKVFLECVQDMDHENMFWYRQDPGLGLRLIYFSYDVKMKEKGDIPEGYSVSREKKERFSLILESASTNQTSMYLCASKGTLGGTAGNTIYFGEGSWLTVV.